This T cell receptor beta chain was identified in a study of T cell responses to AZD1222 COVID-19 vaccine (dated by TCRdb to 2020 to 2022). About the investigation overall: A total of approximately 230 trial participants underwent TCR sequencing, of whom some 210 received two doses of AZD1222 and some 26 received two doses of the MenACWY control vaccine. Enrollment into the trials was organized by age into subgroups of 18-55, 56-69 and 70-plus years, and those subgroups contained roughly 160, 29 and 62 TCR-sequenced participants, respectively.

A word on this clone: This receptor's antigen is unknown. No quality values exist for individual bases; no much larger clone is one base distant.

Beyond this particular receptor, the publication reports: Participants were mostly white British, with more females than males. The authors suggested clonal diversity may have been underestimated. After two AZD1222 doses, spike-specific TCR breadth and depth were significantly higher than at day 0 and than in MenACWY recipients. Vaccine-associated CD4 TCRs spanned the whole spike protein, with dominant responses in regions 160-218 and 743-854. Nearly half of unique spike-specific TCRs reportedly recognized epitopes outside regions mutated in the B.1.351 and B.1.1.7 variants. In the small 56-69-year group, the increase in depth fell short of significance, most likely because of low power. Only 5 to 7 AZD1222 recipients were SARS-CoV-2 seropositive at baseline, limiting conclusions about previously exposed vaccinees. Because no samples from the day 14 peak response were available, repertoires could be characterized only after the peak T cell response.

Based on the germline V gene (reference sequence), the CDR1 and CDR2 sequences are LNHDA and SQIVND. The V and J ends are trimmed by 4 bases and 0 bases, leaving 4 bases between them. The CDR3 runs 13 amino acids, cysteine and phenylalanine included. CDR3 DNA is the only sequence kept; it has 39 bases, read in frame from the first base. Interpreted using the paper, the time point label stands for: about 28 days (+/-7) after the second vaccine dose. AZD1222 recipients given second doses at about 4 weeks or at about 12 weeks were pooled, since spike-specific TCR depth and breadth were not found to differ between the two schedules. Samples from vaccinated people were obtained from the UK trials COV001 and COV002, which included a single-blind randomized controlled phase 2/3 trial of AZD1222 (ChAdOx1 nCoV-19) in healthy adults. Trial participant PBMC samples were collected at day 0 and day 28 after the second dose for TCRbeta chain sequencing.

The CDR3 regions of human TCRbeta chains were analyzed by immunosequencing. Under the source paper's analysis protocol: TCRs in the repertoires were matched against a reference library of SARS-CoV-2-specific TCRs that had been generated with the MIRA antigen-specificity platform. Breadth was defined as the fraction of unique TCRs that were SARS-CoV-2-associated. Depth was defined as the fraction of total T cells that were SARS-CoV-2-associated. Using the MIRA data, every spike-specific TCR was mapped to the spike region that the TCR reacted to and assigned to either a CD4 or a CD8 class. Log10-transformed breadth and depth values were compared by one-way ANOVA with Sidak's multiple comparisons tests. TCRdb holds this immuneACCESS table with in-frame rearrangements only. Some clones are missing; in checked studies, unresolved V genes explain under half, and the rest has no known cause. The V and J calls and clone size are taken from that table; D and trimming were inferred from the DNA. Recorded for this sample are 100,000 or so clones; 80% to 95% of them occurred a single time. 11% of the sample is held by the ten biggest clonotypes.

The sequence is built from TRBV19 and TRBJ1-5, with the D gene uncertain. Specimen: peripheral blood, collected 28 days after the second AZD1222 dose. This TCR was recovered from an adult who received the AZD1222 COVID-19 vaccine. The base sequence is TGTGCCAGTAGTAGAGATAGCAATCAGCCCCAGCATTTT. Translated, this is CASSRDSNQPQHF. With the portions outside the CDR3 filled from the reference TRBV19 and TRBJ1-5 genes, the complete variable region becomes DGGITQSPKYLFRKEGQNVTLSCEQNLNHDAMYWYRQDPGQGLRLIYYSQIVNDFQKGDIAEGYSVSREKKESFPLTVTSAQKNPTAFYLCASSRDSNQPQHFGDGTRLSIL.